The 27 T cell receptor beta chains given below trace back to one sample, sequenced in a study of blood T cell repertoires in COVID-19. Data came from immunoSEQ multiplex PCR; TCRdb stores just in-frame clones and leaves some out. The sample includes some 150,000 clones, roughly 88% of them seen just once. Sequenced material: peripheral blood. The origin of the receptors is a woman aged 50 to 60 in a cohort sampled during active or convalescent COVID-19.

The CDR3: CAWASGGSDTQYF. Here the CDR3 DNA reads TGTGCCTGGGCTAGCGGGGGTTCAGATACGCAGTATTTT. V and J are TRBV30 and TRBJ2-3; 10 bases match TRBD2. CDR1 is GTSNPN, CDR2 SVGIG, per germline (reference sequence). Trimming at V came to 5 bases and at J to 4 bases, leaving 3 bases not matched to a gene. This CDR3 comprises 13 residues.

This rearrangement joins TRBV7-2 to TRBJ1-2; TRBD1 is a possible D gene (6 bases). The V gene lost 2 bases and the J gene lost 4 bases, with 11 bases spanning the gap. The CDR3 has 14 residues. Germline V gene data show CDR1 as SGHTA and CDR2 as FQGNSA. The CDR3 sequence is CASSLSQGTYGYTF. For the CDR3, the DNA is TGTGCCAGCAGCTTATCACAGGGTACCTATGGCTACACCTTC.

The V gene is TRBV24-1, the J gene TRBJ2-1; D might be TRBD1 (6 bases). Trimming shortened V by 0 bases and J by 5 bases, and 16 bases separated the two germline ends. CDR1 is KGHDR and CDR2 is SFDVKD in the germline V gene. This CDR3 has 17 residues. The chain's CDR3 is CATSDLPTGLSNNEQFF. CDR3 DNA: TGTGCCACCAGTGATTTGCCCACAGGGTTATCGAACAATGAGCAGTTCTTC.

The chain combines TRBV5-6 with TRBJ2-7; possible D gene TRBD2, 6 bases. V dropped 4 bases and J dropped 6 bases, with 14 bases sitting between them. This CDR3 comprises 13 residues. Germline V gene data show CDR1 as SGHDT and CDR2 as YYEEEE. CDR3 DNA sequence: TGTGCCAGCAGCCGGAGGGATGGGTTCGAGCAGTACTTC. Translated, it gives CASSRRDGFEQYF.

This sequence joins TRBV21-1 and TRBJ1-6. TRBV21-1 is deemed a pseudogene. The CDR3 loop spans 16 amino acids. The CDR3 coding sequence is TGTGCCAGTCAGACTAGTCGGGCGCCCCGAAATTCACCCCTCCACTTT. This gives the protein CASQTSRAPRNSPLHF.

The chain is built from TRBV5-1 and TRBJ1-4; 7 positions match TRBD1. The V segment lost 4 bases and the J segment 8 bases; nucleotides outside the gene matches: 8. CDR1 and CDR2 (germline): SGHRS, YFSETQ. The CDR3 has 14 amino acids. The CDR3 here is CASSPLDREEKLFF. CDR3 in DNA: TGCGCCAGCAGCCCGCTCGACAGGGAGGAAAAACTGTTTTTT.

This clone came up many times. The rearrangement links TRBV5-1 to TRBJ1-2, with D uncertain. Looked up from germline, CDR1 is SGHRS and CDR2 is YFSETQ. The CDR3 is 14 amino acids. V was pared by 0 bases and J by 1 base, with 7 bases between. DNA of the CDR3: TGCGCCAGCAGCTTGGGGGAGAGTAACTATGGCTACACCTTC. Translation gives CASSLGESNYGYTF.

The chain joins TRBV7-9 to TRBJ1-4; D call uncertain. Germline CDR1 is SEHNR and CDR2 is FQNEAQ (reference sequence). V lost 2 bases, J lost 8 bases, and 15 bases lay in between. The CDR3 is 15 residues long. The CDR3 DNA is TGTGCCAGCAGCTTAAATTCCGGGAAGACGGAAAAACTGTTTTTT. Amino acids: CASSLNSGKTEKLFF.

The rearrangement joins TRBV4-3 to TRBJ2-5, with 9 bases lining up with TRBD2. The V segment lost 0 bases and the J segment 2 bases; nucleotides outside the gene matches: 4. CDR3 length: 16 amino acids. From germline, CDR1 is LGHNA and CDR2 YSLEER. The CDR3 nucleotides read TGCGCCAGCAGCCAAGATCCCGCGGGGGGGCAAGAGACCCAGTACTTC. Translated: CASSQDPAGGQETQYF.

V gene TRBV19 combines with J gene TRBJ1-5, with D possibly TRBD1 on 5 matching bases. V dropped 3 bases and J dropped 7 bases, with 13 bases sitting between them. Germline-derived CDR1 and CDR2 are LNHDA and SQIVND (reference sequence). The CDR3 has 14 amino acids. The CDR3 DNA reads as TGTGCCAGTAGTATTGAGGCAGGGCTACAGCCCCAGCATTTT. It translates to CASSIEAGLQPQHF.

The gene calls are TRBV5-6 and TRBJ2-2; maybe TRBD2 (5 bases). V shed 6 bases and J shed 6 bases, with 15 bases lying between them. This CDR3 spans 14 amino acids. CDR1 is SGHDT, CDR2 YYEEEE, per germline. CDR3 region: CASNLEGVSGELFF. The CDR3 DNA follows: TGTGCCAGCAACCTAGAGGGAGTGTCCGGGGAGCTGTTTTTT. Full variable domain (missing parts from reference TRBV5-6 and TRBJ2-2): DAGVTQSPTHLIKTRGQQVTLRCSPKSGHDTVSWYQQALGQGPQFIFQYYEEEERQRGNFPDRFSGHQFPNYSSELNVNALLLGDSALYLCASNLEGVSGELFFGEGSRLTVL.

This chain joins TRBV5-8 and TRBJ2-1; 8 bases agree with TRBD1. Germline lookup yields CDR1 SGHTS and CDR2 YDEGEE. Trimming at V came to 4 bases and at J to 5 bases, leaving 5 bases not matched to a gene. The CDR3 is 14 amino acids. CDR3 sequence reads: CASSPWTGHNEQFF. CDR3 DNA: TGTGCCAGCAGCCCCTGGACAGGGCACAATGAGCAGTTCTTC.

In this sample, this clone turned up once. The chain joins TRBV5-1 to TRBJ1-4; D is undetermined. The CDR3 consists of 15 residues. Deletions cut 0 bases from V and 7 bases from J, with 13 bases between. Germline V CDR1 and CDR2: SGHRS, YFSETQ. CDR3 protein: CASSLDGMRGEKLFF. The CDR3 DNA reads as TGCGCCAGCAGCTTGGATGGGATGCGGGGTGAAAAACTGTTTTTT.

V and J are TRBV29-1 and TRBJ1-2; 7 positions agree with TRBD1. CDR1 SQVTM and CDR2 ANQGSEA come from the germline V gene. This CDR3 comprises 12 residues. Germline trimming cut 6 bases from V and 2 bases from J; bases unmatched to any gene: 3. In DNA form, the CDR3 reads TGCAGCGTCGACAGGGAGAACTATGGCTACACCTTC. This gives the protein CSVDRENYGYTF.

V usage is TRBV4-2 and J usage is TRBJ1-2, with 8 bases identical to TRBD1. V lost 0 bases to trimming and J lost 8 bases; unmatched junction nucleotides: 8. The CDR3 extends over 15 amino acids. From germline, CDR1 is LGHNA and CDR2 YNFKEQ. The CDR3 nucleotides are TGTGCCAGCAGCCAAGATGGGCAGGGGGCGCGCGGCTACACCTTC. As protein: CASSQDGQGARGYTF.

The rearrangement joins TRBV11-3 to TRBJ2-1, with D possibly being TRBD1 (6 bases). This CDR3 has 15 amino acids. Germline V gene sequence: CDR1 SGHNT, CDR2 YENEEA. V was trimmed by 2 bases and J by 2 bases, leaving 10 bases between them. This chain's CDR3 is CASSLNTGTYNEQFF. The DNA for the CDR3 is TGTGCCAGCAGCTTAAATACAGGGACCTACAATGAGCAGTTCTTC.

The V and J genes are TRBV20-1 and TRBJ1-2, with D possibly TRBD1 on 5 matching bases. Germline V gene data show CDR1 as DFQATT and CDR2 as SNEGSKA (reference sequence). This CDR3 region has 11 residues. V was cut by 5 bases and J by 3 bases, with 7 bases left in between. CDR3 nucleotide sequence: TGCAGTGCTTCCAGGGACTATGGCTACACCTTC. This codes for CSASRDYGYTF.

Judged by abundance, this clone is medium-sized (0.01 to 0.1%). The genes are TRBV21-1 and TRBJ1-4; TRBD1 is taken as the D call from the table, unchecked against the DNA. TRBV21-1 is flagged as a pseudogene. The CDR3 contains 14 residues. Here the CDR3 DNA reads TGTGCCAGCAGCAAGGGACACACTAATGAAAAACTGTTTTTT. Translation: CASSKGHTNEKLFF.

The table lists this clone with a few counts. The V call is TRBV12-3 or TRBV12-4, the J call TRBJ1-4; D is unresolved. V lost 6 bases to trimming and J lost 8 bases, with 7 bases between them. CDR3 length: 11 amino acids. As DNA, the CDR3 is TGTGCCAGCAGCCTTAGCGAAAAACTGTTTTTT. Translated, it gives CASSLSEKLFF.

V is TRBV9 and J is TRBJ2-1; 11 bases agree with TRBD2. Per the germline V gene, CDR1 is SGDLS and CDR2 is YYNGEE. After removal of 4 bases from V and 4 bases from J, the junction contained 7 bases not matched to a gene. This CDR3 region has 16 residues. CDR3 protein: CASSLLAGGVYNEQFF. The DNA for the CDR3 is TGTGCCAGCAGCCTCCTAGCGGGGGGCGTGTACAATGAGCAGTTCTTC.

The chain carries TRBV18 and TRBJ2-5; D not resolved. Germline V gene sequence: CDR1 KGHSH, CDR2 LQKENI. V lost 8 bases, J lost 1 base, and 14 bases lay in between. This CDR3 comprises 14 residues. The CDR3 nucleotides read TGTGCCAGCCGTAGATCAGGCTCCCAAGAGACCCAGTACTTC. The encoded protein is CASRRSGSQETQYF.

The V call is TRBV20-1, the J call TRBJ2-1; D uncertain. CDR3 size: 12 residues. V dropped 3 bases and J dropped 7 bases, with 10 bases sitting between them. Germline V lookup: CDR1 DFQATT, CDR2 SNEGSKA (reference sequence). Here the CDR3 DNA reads TGCAGTGCTAGTCGACTTCCGAATGAGCAGTTCTTC. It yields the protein CSASRLPNEQFF.

The CDR3 spells CASASLSNQPQHF. For the CDR3, the DNA is TGTGCTAGTGCCTCCCTTAGCAATCAGCCCCAGCATTTT. The rearrangement uses TRBV12-5 and TRBJ1-5; D is unclear. Germline CDR1 is LGHNT and CDR2 is FRNRAP. Trimming left V 7 bases short and J 0 bases short, with 7 bases between. The CDR3 totals 13 residues.

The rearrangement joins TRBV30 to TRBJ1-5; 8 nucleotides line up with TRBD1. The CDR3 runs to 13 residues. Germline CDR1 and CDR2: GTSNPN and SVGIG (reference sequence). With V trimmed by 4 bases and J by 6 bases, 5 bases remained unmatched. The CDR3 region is CAWNRGLGQPQHF. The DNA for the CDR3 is TGTGCCTGGAACAGGGGGTTGGGTCAGCCCCAGCATTTT.

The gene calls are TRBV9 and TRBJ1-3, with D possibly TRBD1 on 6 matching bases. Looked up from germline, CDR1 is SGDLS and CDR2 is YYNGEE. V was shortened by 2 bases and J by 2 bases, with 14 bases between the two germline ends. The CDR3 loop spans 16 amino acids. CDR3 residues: CASSVGGGPAGNTIYF. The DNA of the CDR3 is TGTGCCAGCAGCGTCGGGGGGGGCCCGGCTGGAAACACCATATATTTT.

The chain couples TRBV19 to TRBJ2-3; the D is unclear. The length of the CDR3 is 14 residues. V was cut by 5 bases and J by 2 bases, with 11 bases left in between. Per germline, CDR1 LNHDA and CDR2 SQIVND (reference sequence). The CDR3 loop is CASSFNRLTDTQYF. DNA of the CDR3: TGTGCCAGTAGTTTCAACCGACTCACAGATACGCAGTATTTT.

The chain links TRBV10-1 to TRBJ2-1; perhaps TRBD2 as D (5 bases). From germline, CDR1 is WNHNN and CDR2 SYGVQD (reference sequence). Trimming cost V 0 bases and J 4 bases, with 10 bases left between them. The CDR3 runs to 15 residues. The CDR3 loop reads CASSESASGYNEQFF. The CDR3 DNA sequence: TGCGCCAGCAGTGAGTCGGCCAGCGGATACAATGAGCAGTTCTTC.